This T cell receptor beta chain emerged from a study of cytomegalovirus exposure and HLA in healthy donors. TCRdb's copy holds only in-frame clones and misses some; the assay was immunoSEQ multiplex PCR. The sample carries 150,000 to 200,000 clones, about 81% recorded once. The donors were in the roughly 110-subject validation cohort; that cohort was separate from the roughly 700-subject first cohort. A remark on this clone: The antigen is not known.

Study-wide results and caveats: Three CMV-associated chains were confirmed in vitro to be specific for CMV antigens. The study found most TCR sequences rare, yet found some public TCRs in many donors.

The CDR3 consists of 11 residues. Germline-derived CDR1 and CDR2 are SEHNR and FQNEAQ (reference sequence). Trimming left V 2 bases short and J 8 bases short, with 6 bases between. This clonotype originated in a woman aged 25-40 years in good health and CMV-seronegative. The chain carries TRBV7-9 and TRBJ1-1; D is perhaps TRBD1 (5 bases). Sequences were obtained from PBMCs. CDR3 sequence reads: CASSLYREAFF. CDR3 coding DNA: TGTGCCAGCAGCTTATACAGGGAAGCTTTCTTT.